This TCR beta chain was profiled in a study of shared clonotypes between healthy human individuals. Study outcomes and limitations: Generally, estimated richness proved larger in naive subsets than it did in memory subsets.

Donors were Caucasian adults residing in Nashville, Tennessee, USA. Assay: immunoSEQ multiplex PCR; the TCRdb copy retains only in-frame clones and omits some. The table lists about 510,000 clones, almost 97% of them singletons. CDR1 and CDR2 from the germline V gene are SGHDT and YYEEEE. The CDR3 spans 15 residues. V lost 2 bases, J lost 4 bases, and 15 bases lay in between. This clone has only one observation. The antigen is undetermined. The receptor was derived from a woman between 25 and 40 years old in good health. Sequencing was carried out using naive CD4+ T cells sorted from blood. This sample's subset: CD45RA+ positively selected. The V and J genes are TRBV5-6 and TRBJ1-1; D is possibly TRBD1 (6 bases). The CDR3: CASSFLRGRGTEAFF. CDR3 nucleotide sequence: TGTGCCAGCAGCTTCCTCAGGGGCCGGGGCACTGAAGCTTTCTTT.